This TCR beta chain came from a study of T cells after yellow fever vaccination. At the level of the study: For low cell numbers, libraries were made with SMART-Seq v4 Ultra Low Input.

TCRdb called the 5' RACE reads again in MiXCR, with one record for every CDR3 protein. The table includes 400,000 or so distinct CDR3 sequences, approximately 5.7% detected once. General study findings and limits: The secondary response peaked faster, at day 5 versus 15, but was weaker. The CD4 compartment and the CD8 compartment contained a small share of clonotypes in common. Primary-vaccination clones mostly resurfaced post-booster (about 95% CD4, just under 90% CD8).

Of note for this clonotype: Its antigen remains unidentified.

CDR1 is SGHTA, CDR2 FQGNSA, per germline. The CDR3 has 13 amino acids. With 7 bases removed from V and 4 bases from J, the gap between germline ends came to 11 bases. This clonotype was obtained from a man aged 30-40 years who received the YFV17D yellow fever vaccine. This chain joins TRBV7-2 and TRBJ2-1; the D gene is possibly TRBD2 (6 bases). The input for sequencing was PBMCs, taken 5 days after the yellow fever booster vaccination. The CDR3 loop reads CASIRSGYNEQFF. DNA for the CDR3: TGTGCCAGCATAAGGAGCGGGTACAATGAGCAGTTCTTC. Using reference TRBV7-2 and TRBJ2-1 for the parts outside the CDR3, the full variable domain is GAGVSQSPSNKVTEKGKDVELRCDPISGHTALYWYRQSLGQGLEFLIYFQGNSAPDKSGLPSDRFSAERTGGSVSTLTIQRTQQEDSAVYLCASIRSGYNEQFFGPGTRLTVL.